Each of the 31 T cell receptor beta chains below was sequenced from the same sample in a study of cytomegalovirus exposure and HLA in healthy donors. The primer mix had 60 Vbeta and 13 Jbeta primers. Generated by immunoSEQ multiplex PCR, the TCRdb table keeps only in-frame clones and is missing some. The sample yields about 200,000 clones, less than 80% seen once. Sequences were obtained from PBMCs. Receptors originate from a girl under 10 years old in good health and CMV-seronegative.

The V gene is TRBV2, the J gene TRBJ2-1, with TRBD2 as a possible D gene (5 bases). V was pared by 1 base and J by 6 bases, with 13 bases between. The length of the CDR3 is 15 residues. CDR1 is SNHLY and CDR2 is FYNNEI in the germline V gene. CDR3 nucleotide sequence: TGTGCCAGCAGTGAAGTTCTAGCTCCGCTCAATGAGCAGTTCTTC. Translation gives CASSEVLAPLNEQFF.

The CDR3 spells CASSWTTGTGGGEQYF. CDR3 nucleotide sequence: TGCGCCAGCAGCTGGACTACCGGGACAGGGGGTGGCGAGCAGTACTTC. The V gene is TRBV5-1, the J gene TRBJ2-7; 11 nucleotides match TRBD1. Trimming took 3 bases from V and 6 from J; bases not matched to a gene: 11. This CDR3 region has 16 residues. Looked up from germline, CDR1 is SGHRS and CDR2 is YFSETQ.

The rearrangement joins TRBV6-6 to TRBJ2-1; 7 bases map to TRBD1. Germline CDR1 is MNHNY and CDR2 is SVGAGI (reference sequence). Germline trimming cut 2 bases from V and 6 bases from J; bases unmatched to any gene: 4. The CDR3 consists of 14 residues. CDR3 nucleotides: TGTGCCAGCAGTTACGGGACAGTGGGCAATGAGCAGTTCTTC. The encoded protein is CASSYGTVGNEQFF.

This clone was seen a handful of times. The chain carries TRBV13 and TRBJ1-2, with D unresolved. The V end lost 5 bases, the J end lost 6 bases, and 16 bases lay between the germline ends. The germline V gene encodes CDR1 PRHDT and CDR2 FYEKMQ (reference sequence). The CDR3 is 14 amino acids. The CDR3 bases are TGTGCCAGCAGCCCGCAAACCCCCTATGATGGCTACACCTTC. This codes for CASSPQTPYDGYTF.

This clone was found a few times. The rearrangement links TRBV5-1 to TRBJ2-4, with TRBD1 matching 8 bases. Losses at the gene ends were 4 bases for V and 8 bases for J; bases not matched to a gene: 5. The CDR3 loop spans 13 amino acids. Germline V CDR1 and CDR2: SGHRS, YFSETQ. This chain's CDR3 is CASSPRGLDIQYF. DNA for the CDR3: TGCGCCAGCAGCCCCAGGGGGCTTGACATTCAGTACTTC.

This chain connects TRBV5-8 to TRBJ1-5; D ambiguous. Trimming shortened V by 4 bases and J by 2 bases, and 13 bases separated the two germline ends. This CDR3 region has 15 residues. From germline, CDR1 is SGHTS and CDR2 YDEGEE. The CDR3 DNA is TGTGCCAGCAGCCGTGTCTTGGAGGGCAATCAGCCCCAGCATTTT. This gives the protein CASSRVLEGNQPQHF.

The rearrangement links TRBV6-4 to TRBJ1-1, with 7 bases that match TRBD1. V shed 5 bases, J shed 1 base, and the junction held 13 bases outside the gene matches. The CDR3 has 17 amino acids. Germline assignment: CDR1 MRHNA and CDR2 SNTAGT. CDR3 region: CASSLPLLQGRNTEAFF. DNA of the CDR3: TGTGCCAGCAGTCTCCCTCTTTTACAGGGGAGGAACACTGAAGCTTTCTTT.

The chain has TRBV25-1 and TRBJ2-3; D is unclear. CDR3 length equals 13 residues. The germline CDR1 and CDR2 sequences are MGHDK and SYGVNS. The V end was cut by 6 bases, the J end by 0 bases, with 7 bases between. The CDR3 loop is CASRETSTDTQYF. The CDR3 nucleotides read TGTGCCAGCAGAGAGACTAGCACAGATACGCAGTATTTT.

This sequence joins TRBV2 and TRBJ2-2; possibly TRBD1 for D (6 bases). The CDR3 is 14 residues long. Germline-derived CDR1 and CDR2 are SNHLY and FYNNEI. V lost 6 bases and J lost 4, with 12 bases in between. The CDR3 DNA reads TGTGCCAGCAGCGACAACAGGGCCACCGGGGAGCTGTTTTTT. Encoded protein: CASSDNRATGELFF. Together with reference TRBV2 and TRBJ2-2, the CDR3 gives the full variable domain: EPEVTQTPSHQVTQMGQEVILRCVPISNHLYFYWYRQILGQKVEFLVSFYNNEISEKSEIFDDQFSVERPDGSNFTLKIRSTKLEDSAMYFCASSDNRATGELFFGEGSRLTVL.

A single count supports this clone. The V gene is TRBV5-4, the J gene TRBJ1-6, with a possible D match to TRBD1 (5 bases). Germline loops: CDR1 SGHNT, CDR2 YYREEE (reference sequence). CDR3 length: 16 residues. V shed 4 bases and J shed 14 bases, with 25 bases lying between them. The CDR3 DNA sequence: TGTGCCAGCAGCAATCCCAACAGGTTGGGGTTGGACGCCCTCCACTTT. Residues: CASSNPNRLGLDALHF. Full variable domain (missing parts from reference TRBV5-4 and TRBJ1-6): ETGVTQSPTHLIKTRGQQVTLRCSSQSGHNTVSWYQQALGQGPQFIFQYYREEENGRGNFPPRFSGLQFPNYSSELNVNALELDDSALYLCASSNPNRLGLDALHFGNGTRLTVT.

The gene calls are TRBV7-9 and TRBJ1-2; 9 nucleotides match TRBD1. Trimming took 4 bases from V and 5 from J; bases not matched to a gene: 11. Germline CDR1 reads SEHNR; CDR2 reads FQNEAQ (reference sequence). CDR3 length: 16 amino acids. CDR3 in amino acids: CASSSPLQGAWYGYTF. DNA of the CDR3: TGTGCCAGCAGCTCCCCTCTACAGGGGGCATGGTATGGCTACACCTTC.

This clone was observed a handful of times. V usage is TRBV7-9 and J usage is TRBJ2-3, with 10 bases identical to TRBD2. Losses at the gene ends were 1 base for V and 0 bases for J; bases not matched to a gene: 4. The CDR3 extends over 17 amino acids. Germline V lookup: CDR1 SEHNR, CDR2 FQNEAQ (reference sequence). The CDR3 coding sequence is TGTGCCAGCAGCTTAGGGACTAGCGGAACTAGCACAGATACGCAGTATTTT. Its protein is CASSLGTSGTSTDTQYF.

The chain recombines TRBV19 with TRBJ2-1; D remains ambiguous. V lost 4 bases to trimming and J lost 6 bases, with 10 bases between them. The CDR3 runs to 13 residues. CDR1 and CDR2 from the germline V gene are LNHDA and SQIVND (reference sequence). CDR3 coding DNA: TGTGCCAGTAGTACGAGGATCGGCAATGAGCAGTTCTTC. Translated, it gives CASSTRIGNEQFF.

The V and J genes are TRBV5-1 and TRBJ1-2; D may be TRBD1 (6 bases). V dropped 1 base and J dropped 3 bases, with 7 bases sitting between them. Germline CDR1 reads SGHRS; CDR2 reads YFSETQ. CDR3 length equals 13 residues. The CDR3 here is CASSLNRDYGYTF. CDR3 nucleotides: TGCGCCAGCAGCTTGAACAGGGACTATGGCTACACCTTC. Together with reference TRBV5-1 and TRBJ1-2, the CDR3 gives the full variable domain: KAGVTQTPRYLIKTRGQQVTLSCSPISGHRSVSWYQQTPGQGLQFLFEYFSETQRNKGNFPGRFSGRQFSNSRSEMNVSTLELGDSALYLCASSLNRDYGYTFGSGTRLTVV.

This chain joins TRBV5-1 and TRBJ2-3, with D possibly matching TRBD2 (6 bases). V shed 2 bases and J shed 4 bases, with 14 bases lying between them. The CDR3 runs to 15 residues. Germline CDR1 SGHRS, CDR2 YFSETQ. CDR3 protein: CASSFIGRRADTQYF. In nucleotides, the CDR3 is TGCGCCAGCAGCTTTATTGGGAGGCGAGCAGATACGCAGTATTTT.

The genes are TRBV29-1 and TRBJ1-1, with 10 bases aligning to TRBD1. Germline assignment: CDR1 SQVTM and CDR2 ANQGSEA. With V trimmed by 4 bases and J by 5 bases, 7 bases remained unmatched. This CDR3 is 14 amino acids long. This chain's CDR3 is CSVGRGQGRTEAFF. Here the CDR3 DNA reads TGCAGCGTTGGTAGGGGACAGGGGAGAACTGAAGCTTTCTTT.

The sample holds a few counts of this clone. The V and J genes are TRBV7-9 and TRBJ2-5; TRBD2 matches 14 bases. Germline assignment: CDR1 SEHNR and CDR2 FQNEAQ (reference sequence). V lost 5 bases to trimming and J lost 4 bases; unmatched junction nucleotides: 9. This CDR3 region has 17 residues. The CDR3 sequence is CASSQTSGRVTGETQYF. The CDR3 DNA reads TGTGCCAGCAGCCAGACTAGCGGGAGGGTTACGGGAGAGACCCAGTACTTC. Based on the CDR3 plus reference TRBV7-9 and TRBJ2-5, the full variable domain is DTGVSQNPRHKITKRGQNVTFRCDPISEHNRLYWYRQTLGQGPEFLTYFQNEAQLEKSRLLSDRFSAERPKGSFSTLEIQRTEQGDSAMYLCASSQTSGRVTGETQYFGPGTRLLVL.

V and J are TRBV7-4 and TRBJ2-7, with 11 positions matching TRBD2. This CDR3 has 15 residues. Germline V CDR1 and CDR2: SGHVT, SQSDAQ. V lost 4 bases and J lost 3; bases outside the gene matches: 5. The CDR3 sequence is CASSSRLAGSYEQYF. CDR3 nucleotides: TGTGCCAGCAGCTCCCGACTAGCGGGGAGCTACGAGCAGTACTTC.

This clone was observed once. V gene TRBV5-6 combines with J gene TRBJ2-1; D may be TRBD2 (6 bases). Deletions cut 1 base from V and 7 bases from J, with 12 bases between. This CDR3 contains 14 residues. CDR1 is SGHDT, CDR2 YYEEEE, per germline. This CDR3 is CASSLSLEGNEQFF. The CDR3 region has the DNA TGTGCCAGCAGCTTGTCTCTGGAGGGTAATGAGCAGTTCTTC.

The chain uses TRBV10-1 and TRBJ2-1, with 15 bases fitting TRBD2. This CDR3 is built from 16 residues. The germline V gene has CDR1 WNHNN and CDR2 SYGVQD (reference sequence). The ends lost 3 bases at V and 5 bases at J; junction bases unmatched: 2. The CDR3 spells CASSEGTSGRNNEQFF. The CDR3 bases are TGCGCCAGCAGTGAAGGGACTAGCGGGAGGAACAATGAGCAGTTCTTC.

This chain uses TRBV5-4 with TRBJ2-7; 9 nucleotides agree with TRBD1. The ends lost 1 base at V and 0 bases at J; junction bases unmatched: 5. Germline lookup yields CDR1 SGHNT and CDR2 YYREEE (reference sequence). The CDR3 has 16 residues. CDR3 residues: CASSLPGTGSSYEQYF. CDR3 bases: TGTGCCAGCAGCTTGCCCGGGACAGGGAGCTCCTACGAGCAGTACTTC.

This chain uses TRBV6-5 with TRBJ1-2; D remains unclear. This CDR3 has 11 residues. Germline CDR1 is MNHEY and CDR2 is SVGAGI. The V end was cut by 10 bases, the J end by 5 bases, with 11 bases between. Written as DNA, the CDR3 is TGTGCCACCGTGGGCTTATATGGCTACACCTTC. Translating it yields CATVGLYGYTF.

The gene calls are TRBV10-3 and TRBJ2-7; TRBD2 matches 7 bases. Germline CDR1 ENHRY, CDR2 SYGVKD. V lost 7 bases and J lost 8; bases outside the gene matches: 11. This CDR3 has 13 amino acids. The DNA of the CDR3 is TGTGCCATCAAAGCGGGACCCCTCTGGCAGCAGTACTTC. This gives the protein CAIKAGPLWQQYF.

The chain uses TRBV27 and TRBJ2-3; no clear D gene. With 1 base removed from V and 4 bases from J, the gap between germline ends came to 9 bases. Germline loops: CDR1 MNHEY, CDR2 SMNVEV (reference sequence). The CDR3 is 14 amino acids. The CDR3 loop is CASSLYMRADTQYF. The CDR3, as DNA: TGTGCCAGCAGTTTATATATGAGAGCAGATACGCAGTATTTT.

CDR3 coding DNA: TGTGCCATCTACGACGGAAACTATGAATCCGGGGAGCTGTTTTTT. Protein: CAIYDGNYESGELFF. The chain uses TRBV6-1 and TRBJ2-2, with D unresolved. Trimming pared 10 bases from V and 6 bases from J, leaving 21 bases between. Germline V gives CDR1 MNHNS, CDR2 SASEGT. CDR3 length: 15 amino acids.

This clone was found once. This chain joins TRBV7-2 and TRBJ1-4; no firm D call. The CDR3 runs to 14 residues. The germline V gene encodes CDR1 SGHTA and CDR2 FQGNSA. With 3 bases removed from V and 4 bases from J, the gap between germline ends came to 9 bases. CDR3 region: CASSFGHLNEKLFF. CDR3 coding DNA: TGTGCCAGCAGCTTTGGGCACCTTAATGAAAAACTGTTTTTT.

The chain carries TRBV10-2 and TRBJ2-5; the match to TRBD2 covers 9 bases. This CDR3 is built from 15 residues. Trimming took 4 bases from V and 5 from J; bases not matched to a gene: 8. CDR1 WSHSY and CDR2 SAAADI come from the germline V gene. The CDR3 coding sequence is TGCGCCAGCAGTGCGCCGCGGGGGGGCCGGGAGACCCAGTACTTC. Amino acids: CASSAPRGGRETQYF.

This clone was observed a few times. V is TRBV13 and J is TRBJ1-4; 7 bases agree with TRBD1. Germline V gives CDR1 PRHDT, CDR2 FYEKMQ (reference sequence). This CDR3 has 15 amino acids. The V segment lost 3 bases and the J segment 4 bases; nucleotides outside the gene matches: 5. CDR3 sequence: CASSLAGTDNEKLFF. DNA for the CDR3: TGTGCCAGCAGCTTGGCCGGGACAGATAATGAAAAACTGTTTTTT.

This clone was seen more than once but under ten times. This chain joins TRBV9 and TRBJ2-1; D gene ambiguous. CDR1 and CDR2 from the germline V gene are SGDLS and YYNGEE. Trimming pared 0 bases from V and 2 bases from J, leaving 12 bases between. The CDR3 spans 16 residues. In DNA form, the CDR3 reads TGTGCCAGCAGCGTAGATGGGCCCAGCACCTACAATGAGCAGTTCTTC. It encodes CASSVDGPSTYNEQFF. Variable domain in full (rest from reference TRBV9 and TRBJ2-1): DSGVTQTPKHLITATGQRVTLRCSPRSGDLSVYWYQQSLDQGLQFLIQYYNGEERAKGNILERFSAQQFPDLHSELNLSSLELGDSALYFCASSVDGPSTYNEQFFGPGTRLTVL.

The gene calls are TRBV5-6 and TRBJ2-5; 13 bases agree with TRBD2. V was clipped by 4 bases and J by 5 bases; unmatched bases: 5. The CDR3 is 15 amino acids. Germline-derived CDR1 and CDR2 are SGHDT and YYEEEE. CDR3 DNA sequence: TGTGCCAGCAGCAAACTAGCGGGGGGGCGGGAGACCCAGTACTTC. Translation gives CASSKLAGGRETQYF. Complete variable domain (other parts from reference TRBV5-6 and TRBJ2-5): DAGVTQSPTHLIKTRGQQVTLRCSPKSGHDTVSWYQQALGQGPQFIFQYYEEEERQRGNFPDRFSGHQFPNYSSELNVNALLLGDSALYLCASSKLAGGRETQYFGPGTRLLVL.

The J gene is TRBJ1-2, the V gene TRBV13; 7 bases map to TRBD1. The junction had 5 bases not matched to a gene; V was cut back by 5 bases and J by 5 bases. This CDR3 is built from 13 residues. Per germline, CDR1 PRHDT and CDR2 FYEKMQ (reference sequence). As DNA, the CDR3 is TGTGCCAGCAGCGCGGGACAGACTTATGGCTACACCTTC. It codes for CASSAGQTYGYTF.